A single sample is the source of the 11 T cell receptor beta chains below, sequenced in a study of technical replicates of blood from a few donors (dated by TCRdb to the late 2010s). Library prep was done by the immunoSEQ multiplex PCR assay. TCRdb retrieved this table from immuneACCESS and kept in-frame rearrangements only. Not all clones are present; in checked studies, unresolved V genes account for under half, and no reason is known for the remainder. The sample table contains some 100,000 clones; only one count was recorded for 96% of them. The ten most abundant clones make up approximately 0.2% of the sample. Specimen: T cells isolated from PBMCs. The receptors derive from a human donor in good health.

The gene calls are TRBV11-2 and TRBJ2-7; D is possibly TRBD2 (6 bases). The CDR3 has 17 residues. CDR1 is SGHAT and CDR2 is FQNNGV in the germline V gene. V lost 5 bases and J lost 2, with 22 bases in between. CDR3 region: CASSPPQGGKDPYEQYF. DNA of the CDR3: TGTGCCAGCAGCCCCCCCCAGGGAGGAAAAGACCCCTACGAGCAGTACTTC.

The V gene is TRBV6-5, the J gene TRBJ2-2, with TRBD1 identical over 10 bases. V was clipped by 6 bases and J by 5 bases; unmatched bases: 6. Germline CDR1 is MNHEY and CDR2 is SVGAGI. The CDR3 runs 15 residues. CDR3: CASSPRTGGTGELFF. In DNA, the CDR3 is TGTGCCAGCAGCCCAAGGACAGGGGGGACCGGGGAGCTGTTTTTT.

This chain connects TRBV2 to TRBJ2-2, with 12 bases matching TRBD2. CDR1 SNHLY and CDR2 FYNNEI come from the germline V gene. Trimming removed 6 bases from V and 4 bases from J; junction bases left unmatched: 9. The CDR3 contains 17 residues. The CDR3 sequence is CASSVLLAGGPTGELFF. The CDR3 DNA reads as TGTGCCAGCAGCGTACTCCTAGCGGGGGGGCCCACCGGGGAGCTGTTTTTT. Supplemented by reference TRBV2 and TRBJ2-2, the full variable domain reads EPEVTQTPSHQVTQMGQEVILRCVPISNHLYFYWYRQILGQKVEFLVSFYNNEISEKSEIFDDQFSVERPDGSNFTLKIRSTKLEDSAMYFCASSVLLAGGPTGELFFGEGSRLTVL.

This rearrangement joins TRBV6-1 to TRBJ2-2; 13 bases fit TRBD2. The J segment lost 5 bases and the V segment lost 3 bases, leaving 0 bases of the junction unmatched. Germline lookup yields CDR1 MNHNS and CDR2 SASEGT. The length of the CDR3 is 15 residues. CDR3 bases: TGTGCCAGCAGTGAGACTAGCGGGGGGACCGGGGAGCTGTTTTTT. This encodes CASSETSGGTGELFF.

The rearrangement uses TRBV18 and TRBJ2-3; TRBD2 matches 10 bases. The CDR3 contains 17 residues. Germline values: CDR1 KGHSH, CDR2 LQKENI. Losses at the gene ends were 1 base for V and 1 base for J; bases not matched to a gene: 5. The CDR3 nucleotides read TGTGCCAGCTCACCACTAGCGGGAGGATTGGGCACAGATACGCAGTATTTT. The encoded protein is CASSPLAGGLGTDTQYF.

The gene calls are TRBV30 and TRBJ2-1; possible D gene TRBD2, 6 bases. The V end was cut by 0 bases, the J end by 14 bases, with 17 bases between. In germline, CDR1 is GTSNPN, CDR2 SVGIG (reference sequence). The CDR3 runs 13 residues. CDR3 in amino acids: CAWSVRDGGYEFF. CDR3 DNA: TGTGCCTGGAGTGTACGCGACGGGGGATACGAGTTCTTC.

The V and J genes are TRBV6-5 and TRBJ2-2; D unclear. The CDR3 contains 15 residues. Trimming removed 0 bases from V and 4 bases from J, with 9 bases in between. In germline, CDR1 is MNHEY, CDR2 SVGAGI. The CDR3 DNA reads TGTGCCAGCAGTTACTCGTATGCAGGCACCGGGGAGCTGTTTTTT. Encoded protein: CASSYSYAGTGELFF.

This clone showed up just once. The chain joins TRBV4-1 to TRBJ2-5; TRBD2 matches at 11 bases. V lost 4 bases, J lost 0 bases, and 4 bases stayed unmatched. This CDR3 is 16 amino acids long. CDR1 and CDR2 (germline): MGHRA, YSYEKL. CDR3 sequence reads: CASSLRLAGYQETQYF. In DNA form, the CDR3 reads TGCGCCAGCAGCCTCCGACTAGCGGGGTACCAAGAGACCCAGTACTTC.

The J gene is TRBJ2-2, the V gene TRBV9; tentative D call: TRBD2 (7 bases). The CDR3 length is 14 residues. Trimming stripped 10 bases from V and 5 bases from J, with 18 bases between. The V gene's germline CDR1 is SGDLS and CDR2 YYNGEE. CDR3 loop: CASGGGALTGELFF. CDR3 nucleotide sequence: TGTGCCTCAGGAGGGGGGGCGCTGACCGGGGAGCTGTTTTTT.

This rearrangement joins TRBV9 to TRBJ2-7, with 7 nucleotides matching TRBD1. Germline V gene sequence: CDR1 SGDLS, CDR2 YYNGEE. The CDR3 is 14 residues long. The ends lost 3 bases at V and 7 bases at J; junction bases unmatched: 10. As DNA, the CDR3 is TGTGCCAGCAGCGCCCGACAGGGCTGGGGTGAGCAGTACTTC. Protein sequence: CASSARQGWGEQYF.

The CDR3 nucleotides read TGTGCCAGCAGTGTGAGCAACTACGAGCAGTACTTC. This codes for CASSVSNYEQYF. This sequence joins TRBV2 and TRBJ2-7; D unclear. Germline CDR1 reads SNHLY; CDR2 reads FYNNEI. The CDR3 has 12 amino acids. The V end was cut by 4 bases, the J end by 3 bases, with 7 bases between.